A selection of T cell receptor beta chains follows, all from one sample in a study of blood T cells in healthy people across ages. One entry per CDR3 protein, called by TCRdb with MiXCR from the 5' RACE reads. The table shows approximately 290,000 distinct CDR3 sequences, with roughly 26% occurring only once. Sequenced sample: blood. Source of these receptors: a woman in her seventies in good health. CDR3s include the opening cysteine and the closing phenylalanine or tryptophan.

>TRBJ1-4|TRBV5-5
CASSLRAVTTTNEKLFF
>TRBJ1-2|TRBV3-1
CASSQGRAYGCTF
>TRBJ2-7|TRBV6-6
CASTGRHEQYF
>.|TRBV28
CASSHLTSGTLINEQFF
>TRBJ1-4|TRBV6-6
CASRRQVEGGKLFF
>TRBJ2-5|TRBV6-5
CASSFRGREETQYF
>TRBJ1-1|TRBV12-5
CASGLAQNTEAFF
>TRBJ2-5|TRBV9
CASSVTGTSGETQYF
>TRBJ2-3|TRBV6-5
CAGSPLVTTDTQYF
>TRBJ1-1|TRBV7-2
CASSLAVWGNTEAFF